Shown below are 5 T cell receptor beta chains from a single sample sequenced in a study of cytomegalovirus exposure and HLA in healthy donors. 13 Jbeta primers and 60 Vbeta primers were used for the PCR. This table comes from immunoSEQ multiplex PCR, and its TCRdb copy is limited to in-frame clones, with some not included. This sample carries about 130,000 clones, approximately 78% of them seen once, and the ten largest clones take under 7%. The sequenced sample consisted of PBMCs. The receptors stem from a woman aged 40 to 50 in good health and CMV-seropositive.

The chain employs TRBV9 and TRBJ2-1; D not resolved. Per germline, CDR1 SGDLS and CDR2 YYNGEE. V was shortened by 0 bases and J by 6 bases, with 13 bases between the two germline ends. CDR3 length: 15 residues. CDR3 amino acids: CASSVGSDPGNEQFF. The CDR3 DNA is TGTGCCAGCAGCGTAGGTTCGGATCCGGGCAATGAGCAGTTCTTC.

The V call is TRBV27, the J call TRBJ2-3; D gene ambiguous. Germline V CDR1 and CDR2: MNHEY, SMNVEV (reference sequence). The CDR3 spans 16 residues. Trimming took 2 bases from V and 0 from J, leaving 12 bases between them. CDR3 bases: TGTGCCAGCAGTTTAGCGGTCGCGCTTAGCACAGATACGCAGTATTTT. Its translation is CASSLAVALSTDTQYF.

The chain couples TRBV10-3 to TRBJ2-1; the match to TRBD1 covers 11 bases. The CDR3 consists of 14 residues. Germline CDR1 reads ENHRY; CDR2 reads SYGVKD. In nucleotides, the CDR3 is TGTGGGACGTCCCCGGAGGACAGGGGGCATGAGCAGTTCTTC. It encodes CGTSPEDRGHEQFF.

The chain has TRBV13 and TRBJ2-1, with D perhaps matching TRBD1 (6 bases). Trimming pared 2 bases from V and 0 bases from J, leaving 8 bases between. The germline gives CDR1 PRHDT, CDR2 FYEKMQ (reference sequence). The CDR3 contains 15 residues. CDR3: CASSLTDSSYNEQFF. CDR3 coding DNA: TGTGCCAGCAGCTTAACGGACAGCTCCTACAATGAGCAGTTCTTC.

The chain joins TRBV4-2 to TRBJ1-5; 7 bases are shared with TRBD1. Germline CDR1 is LGHNA and CDR2 is YNFKEQ. V was clipped by 1 base and J by 5 bases; unmatched bases: 8. The CDR3 extends over 16 amino acids. The DNA of the CDR3 is TGTGCCAGCAGCCAAGGGCCCGGGACAGATCATCAGCCCCAGCATTTT. Translated, it gives CASSQGPGTDHQPQHF.